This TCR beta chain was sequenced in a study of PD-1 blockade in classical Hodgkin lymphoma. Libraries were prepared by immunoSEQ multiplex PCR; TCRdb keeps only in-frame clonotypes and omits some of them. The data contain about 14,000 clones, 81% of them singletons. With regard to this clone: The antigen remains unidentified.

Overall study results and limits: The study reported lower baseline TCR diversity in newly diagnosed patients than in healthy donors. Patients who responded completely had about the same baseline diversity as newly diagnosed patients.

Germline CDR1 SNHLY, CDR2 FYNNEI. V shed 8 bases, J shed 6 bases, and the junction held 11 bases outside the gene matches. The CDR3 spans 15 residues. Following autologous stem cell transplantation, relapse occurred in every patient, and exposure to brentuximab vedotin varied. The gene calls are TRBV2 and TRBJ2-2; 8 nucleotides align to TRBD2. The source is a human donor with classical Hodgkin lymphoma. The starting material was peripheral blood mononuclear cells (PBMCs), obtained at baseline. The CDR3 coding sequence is TGTGCCAGCTCAATACTAGCGGTTGGGGCCGGGGAGCTGTTTTTT. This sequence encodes CASSILAVGAGELFF. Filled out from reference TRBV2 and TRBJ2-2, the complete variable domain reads EPEVTQTPSHQVTQMGQEVILRCVPISNHLYFYWYRQILGQKVEFLVSFYNNEISEKSEIFDDQFSVERPDGSNFTLKIRSTKLEDSAMYFCASSILAVGAGELFFGEGSRLTVL.